The clone carrying this T cell receptor (beta chain) was counted at least ten times. Its cognate antigen is unknown. Exclusion followed for patients with uncontrolled infection, other autoimmune disease, pregnancy or lactation. Extraction of PBMCs used roughly 9.6 ml of fresh peripheral blood. The entry originates in a study of T cells in Graves' hyperthyroidism and ophthalmopathy. Across the study: Before treatment of any kind, peripheral blood was taken at initial diagnosis.

The investigators amplified TCR beta CDR3 regions from RNA transcripts. When the TCR CDR3 underwent first-round RT-PCR, the HTBI primer set was used. TCRdb reanalysed the multiplex PCR reads using MiXCR and keeps one entry per CDR3 protein. The data hold 410,000 or so distinct CDR3 sequences, with about 14% observed a single time. Findings and caveats of the study: Most thyroid-expanded clonotypes above 0.001 were also found in blood.

There are 15 residues in the CDR3. Between the trimmed V and J ends, which lost 2 bases and 4 bases, there was a span of 13 bases. Germline CDR1 reads KGHSH; CDR2 reads LQKENI. The receptor was isolated from a man younger than 35 with Graves' ophthalmopathy. The rearrangement uses TRBV18 and TRBJ2-3; a weak D match, TRBD2 (5 bases). The sample consisted of blood. The CDR3 loop is CASSPGLAAADTQYF. CDR3 nucleotide sequence: TGTGCCAGCTCACCAGGGCTAGCAGCAGCAGATACGCAGTATTTT.